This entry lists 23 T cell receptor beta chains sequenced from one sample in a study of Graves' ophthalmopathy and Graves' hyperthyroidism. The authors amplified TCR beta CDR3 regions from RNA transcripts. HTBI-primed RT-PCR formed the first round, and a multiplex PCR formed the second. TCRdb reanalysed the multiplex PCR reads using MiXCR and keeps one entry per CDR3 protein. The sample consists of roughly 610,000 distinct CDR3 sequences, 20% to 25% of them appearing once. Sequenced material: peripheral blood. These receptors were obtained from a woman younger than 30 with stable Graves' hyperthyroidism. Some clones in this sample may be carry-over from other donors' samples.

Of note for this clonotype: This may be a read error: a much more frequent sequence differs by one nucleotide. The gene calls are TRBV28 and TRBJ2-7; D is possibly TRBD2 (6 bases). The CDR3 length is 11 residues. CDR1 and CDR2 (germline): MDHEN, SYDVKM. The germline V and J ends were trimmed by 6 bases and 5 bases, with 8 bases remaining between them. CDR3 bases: TGTGCCAGCAGAGGGAGGAACGAGCAGTACTTC. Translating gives CASRGRNEQYF.

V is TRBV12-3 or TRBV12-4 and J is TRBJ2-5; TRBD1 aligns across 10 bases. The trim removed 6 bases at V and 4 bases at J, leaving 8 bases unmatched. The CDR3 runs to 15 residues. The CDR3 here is CASRQSGQGLETQYF. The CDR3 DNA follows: TGTGCCAGCAGACAATCGGGACAGGGGCTAGAGACCCAGTACTTC.

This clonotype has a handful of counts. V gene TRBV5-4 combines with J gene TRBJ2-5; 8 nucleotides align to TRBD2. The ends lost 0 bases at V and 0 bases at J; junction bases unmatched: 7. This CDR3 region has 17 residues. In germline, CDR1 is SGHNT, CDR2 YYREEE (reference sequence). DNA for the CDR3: TGTGCCAGCAGCTTGGATGCGGGGGGCCAATACCAAGAGACCCAGTACTTC. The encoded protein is CASSLDAGGQYQETQYF.

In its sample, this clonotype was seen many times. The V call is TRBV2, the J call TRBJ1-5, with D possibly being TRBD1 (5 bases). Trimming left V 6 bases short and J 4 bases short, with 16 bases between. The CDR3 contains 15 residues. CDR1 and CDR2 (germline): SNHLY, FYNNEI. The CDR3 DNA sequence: TGTGCCAGCAGAGCAAATACGGGGGGGAATCAGCCCCAGCATTTT. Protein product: CASRANTGGNQPQHF.

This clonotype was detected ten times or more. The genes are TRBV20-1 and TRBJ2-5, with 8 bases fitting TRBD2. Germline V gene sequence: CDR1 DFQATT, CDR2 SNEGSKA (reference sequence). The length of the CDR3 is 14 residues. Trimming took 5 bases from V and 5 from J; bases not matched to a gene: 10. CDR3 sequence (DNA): TGCAGTGCTCCAAGCGGGAGAGGCCGGGAGACCCAGTACTTC. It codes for CSAPSGRGRETQYF.

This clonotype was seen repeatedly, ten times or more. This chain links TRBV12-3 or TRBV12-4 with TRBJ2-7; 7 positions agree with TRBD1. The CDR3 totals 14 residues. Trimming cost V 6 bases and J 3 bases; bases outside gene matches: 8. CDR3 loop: CASSWDSQGYEQYF. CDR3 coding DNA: TGTGCCAGCAGCTGGGACAGCCAAGGCTACGAGCAGTACTTC.

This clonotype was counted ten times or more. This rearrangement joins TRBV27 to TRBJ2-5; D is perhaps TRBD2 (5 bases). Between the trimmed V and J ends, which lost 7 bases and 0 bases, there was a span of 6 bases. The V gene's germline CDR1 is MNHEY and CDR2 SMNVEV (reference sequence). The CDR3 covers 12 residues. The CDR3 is CASKDYQETQYF. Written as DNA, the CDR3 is TGTGCCAGCAAGGACTACCAAGAGACCCAGTACTTC.

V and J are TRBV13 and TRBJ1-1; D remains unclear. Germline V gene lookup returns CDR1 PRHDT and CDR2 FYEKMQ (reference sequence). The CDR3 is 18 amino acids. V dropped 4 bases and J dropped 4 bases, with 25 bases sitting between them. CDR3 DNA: TGTGCCAGCAGCTCCCGATTAACTCAACTCGGCTCTATCACTGAAGCTTTCTTT. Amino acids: CASSSRLTQLGSITEAFF.

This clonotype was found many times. In nucleotides, the CDR3 is TGTGCCAGCAGTTTAGGGGGGTATGGGGCCAACGTCCTGACTTTC. It yields the protein CASSLGGYGANVLTF. The chain carries TRBV12-3 or TRBV12-4 and TRBJ2-6; D might be TRBD1 or TRBD2, each matching 5 bases. The CDR3 length is 15 residues. The germline V and J ends were trimmed by 1 base and 3 bases, with 7 bases remaining between them.

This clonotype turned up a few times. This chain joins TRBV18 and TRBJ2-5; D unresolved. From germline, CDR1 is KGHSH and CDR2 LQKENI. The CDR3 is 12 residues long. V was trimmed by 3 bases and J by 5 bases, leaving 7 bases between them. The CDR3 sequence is CASSPYPETQYF. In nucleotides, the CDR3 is TGTGCCAGCTCACCTTACCCGGAGACCCAGTACTTC.

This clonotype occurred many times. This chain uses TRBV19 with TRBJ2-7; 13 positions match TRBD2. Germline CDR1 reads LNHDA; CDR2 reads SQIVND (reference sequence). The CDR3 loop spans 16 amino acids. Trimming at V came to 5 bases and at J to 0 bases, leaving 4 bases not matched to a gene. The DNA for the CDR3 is TGTGCCAGTAGTTCCGGACTAGCGGGGGACTCCTACGAGCAGTACTTC. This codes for CASSSGLAGDSYEQYF.

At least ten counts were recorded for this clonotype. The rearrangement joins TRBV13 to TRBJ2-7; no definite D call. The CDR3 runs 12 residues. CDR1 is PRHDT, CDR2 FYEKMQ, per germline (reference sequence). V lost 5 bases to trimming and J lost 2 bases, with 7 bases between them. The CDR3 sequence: CASSVFPYEQYF. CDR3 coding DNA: TGTGCCAGCAGCGTCTTCCCCTACGAGCAGTACTTC.

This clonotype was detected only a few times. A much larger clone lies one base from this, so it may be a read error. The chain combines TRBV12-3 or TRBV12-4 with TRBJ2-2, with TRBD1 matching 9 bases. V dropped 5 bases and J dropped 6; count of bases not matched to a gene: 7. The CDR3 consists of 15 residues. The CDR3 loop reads CASSLGDREAGELFF. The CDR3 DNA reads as TGTGCCAGCAGTCTAGGGGACAGGGAGGCCGGGGAGCTGTTTTTT.

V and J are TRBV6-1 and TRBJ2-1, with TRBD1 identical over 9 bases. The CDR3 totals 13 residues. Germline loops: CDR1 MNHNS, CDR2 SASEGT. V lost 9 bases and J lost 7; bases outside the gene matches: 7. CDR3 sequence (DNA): TGTGCCAGTCGACAGGGGGGGGCGAATGAGCAGTTCTTC. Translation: CASRQGGANEQFF.

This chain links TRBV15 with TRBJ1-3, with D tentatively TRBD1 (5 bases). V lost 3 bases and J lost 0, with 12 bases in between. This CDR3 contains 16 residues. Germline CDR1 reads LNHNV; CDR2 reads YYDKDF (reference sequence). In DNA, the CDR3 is TGTGCCACCAGCAGTGGGGGTGACCTCTCTGGAAACACCATATATTTT. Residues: CATSSGGDLSGNTIYF.

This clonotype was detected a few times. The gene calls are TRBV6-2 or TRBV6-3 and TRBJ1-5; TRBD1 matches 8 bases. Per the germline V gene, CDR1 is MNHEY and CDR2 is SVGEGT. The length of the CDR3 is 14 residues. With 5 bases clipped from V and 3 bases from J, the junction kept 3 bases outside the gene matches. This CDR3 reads CASSLQGVNQPQHF. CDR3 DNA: TGTGCCAGCAGTCTACAGGGGGTCAATCAGCCCCAGCATTTT.

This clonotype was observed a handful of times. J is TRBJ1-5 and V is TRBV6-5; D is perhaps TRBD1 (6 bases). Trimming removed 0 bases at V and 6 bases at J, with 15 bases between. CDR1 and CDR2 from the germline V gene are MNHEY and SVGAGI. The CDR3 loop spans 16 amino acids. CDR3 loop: CASSYSIGQGSQPQHF. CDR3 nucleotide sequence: TGTGCCAGCAGTTACTCGATAGGGCAGGGGAGTCAGCCCCAGCATTTT.

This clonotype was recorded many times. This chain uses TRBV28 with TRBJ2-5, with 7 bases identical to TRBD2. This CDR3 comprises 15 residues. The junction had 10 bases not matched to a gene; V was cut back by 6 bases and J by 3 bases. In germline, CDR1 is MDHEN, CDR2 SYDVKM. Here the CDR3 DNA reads TGTGCCAGCAGCCACATGACTAGCTACAAAGAGACCCAGTACTTC. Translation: CASSHMTSYKETQYF. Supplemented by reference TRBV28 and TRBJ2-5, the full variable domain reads DVKVTQSSRYLVKRTGEKVFLECVQDMDHENMFWYRQDPGLGLRLIYFSYDVKMKEKGDIPEGYSVSREKKERFSLILESASTNQTSMYLCASSHMTSYKETQYFGPGTRLLVL.

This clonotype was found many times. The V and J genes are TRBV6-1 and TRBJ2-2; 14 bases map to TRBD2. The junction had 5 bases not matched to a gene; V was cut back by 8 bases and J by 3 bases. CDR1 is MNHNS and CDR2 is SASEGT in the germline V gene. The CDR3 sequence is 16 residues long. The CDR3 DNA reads TGTGCCAGCGGGACTAGCGGGAGTGGGGACACCGGGGAGCTGTTTTTT. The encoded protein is CASGTSGSGDTGELFF.

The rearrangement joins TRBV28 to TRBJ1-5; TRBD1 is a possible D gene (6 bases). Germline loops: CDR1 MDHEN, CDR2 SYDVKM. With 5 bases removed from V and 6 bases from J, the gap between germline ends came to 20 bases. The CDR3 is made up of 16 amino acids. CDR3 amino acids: CASSTLGGARGQPQHF. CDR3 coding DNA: TGTGCCAGCAGTACCCTGGGGGGGGCGAGAGGTCAGCCCCAGCATTTT. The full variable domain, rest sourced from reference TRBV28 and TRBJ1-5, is DVKVTQSSRYLVKRTGEKVFLECVQDMDHENMFWYRQDPGLGLRLIYFSYDVKMKEKGDIPEGYSVSREKKERFSLILESASTNQTSMYLCASSTLGGARGQPQHFGDGTRLSIL.

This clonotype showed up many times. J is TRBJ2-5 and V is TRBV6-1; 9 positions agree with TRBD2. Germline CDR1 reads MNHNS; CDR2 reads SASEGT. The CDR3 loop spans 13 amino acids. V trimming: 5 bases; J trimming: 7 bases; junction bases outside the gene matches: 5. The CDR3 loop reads CASSPSGAGTQYF. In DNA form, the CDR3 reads TGTGCCAGCAGTCCTAGCGGGGCGGGGACCCAGTACTTC.

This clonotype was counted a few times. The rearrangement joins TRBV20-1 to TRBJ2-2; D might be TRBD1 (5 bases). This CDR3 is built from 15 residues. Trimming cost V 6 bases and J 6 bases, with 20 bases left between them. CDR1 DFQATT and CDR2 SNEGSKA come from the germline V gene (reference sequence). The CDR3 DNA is TGCAGTGCGCCAGCGCGGCAGGGAATCCCCGGGGAGCTGTTTTTT. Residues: CSAPARQGIPGELFF.

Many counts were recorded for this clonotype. The CDR3 here is CASSEVGVGGYTF. The CDR3 DNA follows: TGTGCCAGCAGTGAAGTGGGGGTAGGAGGCTACACCTTC. This chain joins TRBV6-1 and TRBJ1-2, with D possibly matching TRBD1 (5 bases). There are 13 residues in the CDR3. Trimming removed 1 base from V and 8 bases from J, with 11 bases in between. Germline V gene sequence: CDR1 MNHNS, CDR2 SASEGT.